This is a list of T cell receptor beta chains from one sample in a study of cytomegalovirus exposure and HLA in healthy donors. Measured with immunoSEQ multiplex PCR; TCRdb has only the in-frame clones, and not every one. The data contain approximately 190,000 clones, 81% of them seen just once; the ten biggest clones take up 3% to 4.5%. The sequencing sample was made of PBMCs. The receptors were gathered from a man aged 45 to 65 in good health and CMV-seronegative. The CDR3 runs from the conserved cysteine through the conserved F or W. A D gene is named only where the DNA matches it firmly. Size is stated for part of the rows, as once, few or many counts, or as a class when the clone is expanded.

V: TRBV27
D: TRBD2
J: TRBJ2-2
size: .
CDR3: CASRLAGHTGELFF
DNA: TGTGCCAGCAGACTAGCGGGGCACACCGGGGAGCTGTTTTTT

V: TRBV10-3
D: .
J: TRBJ1-2
size: few
CDR3: CAISESLDTLTGGYTF
DNA: TGTGCCATCAGTGAGTCGTTGGACACCCTCACGGGCGGCTACACCTTC

V: TRBV25-1
D: .
J: TRBJ2-5
size: .
CDR3: CASSESSPQYF
DNA: TGTGCCAGCAGTGAATCCAGTCCGCAGTACTTC

V: TRBV15
D: .
J: TRBJ1-2
size: .
CDR3: CATSRDRNYGYTF
DNA: TGTGCCACCAGCAGAGATCGGAACTATGGCTACACCTTC

V: TRBV5-1
D: .
J: TRBJ2-3
size: .
CDR3: CASSLAADTQYF
DNA: TGCGCCAGCAGCTTGGCGGCAGATACGCAGTATTTT

V: TRBV5-6
D: .
J: TRBJ1-1
size: .
CDR3: CASTYFRGGQLNTEAFF
DNA: TGTGCCAGCACCTACTTCCGAGGAGGACAGTTGAACACTGAAGCTTTCTTT

V: TRBV2
D: .
J: TRBJ1-4
size: .
CDR3: CASSGSNEKLFF
DNA: TGTGCCAGCAGTGGCAGTAATGAAAAACTGTTTTTT

V: TRBV27
D: .
J: TRBJ2-1
size: .
CDR3: CASSFNSGYYNEQFF
DNA: TGTGCCAGCAGTTTTAATAGCGGATACTACAATGAGCAGTTCTTC

V: TRBV13
D: TRBD2
J: TRBJ2-3
size: .
CDR3: CASSSPTSGEDTQYF
DNA: TGTGCCAGCAGCTCCCCGACTAGCGGGGAAGATACGCAGTATTTT

V: TRBV27
D: .
J: TRBJ1-5
size: .
CDR3: CASSLSSGTQPQHF
DNA: TGTGCCAGCAGTTTATCGTCGGGTACCCAGCCCCAGCATTTT

V: TRBV5-1
D: .
J: TRBJ2-1
size: once
CDR3: CASSPGEPYNEQFF
DNA: TGCGCCAGCAGTCCAGGGGAGCCCTACAATGAGCAGTTCTTC

V: TRBV18
D: TRBD1
J: TRBJ2-1
size: .
CDR3: CASSPPGTGIEREQFF
DNA: TGTGCCAGCTCACCACCCGGGACAGGGATCGAGCGCGAGCAGTTCTTC

V: TRBV7-8
D: TRBD2
J: TRBJ2-5
size: .
CDR3: CASSLVRPSGAQETQYF
DNA: TGTGCCAGCAGCTTAGTTAGGCCTAGCGGGGCCCAAGAGACCCAGTACTTC

V: TRBV7-9
D: .
J: TRBJ1-1
size: .
CDR3: CASSASGTGLTEAFF
DNA: TGTGCCAGCAGCGCAAGCGGAACAGGGTTGACTGAAGCTTTCTTT

V: TRBV19
D: .
J: TRBJ1-1
size: .
CDR3: CASSSGWGGTEAFF
DNA: TGTGCCAGTAGTTCTGGGTGGGGGGGGACTGAAGCTTTCTTT

V: TRBV7-7
D: TRBD1
J: TRBJ1-5
size: few
CDR3: CASSFDRDQPQHF
DNA: TGTGCCAGCAGCTTTGACAGGGATCAGCCCCAGCATTTT

V: TRBV10-3
D: TRBD2
J: TRBJ2-3
size: .
CDR3: CAISGGGTDTQYF
DNA: TGTGCCATCAGCGGGGGGGGCACAGATACGCAGTATTTT

V: TRBV6-4
D: .
J: TRBJ1-2
size: once
CDR3: CASSDSRGYTF
DNA: TGTGCCAGCAGTGACAGTCGGGGCTACACCTTC

V: TRBV5-8
D: TRBD1
J: TRBJ1-5
size: .
CDR3: CASSSTGGGQPQHF
DNA: TGTGCCAGCAGCTCGACAGGGGGCGGTCAGCCCCAGCATTTT

V: TRBV19
D: TRBD1
J: TRBJ1-2
size: .
CDR3: CASSFLDRGYGYTF
DNA: TGTGCCAGTAGTTTCCTCGACAGGGGATACGGCTACACCTTC

V: TRBV19
D: TRBD2
J: TRBJ2-4
size: .
CDR3: CASSPAGGYKNIQYF
DNA: TGTGCCAGTAGTCCAGCGGGGGGCTACAAAAACATTCAGTACTTC

V: TRBV7-2
D: TRBD1
J: TRBJ2-7
size: .
CDR3: CASSLAGTVSSYEQYF
DNA: TGTGCCAGCAGCTTAGCAGGGACAGTGAGCTCCTACGAGCAGTACTTC

V: TRBV2
D: .
J: TRBJ1-4
size: .
CDR3: CASHRDEKLFF
DNA: TGTGCCTCCCACCGGGATGAAAAACTGTTTTTT

V: TRBV6-6
D: .
J: TRBJ1-3
size: .
CDR3: CASSRGMQGNTIYF
DNA: TGTGCCAGCAGCCGCGGGATGCAAGGAAACACCATATATTTT

V: TRBV7-2
D: TRBD1
J: TRBJ1-1
size: .
CDR3: CASSKRTGTMNTEAFF
DNA: TGTGCCAGCAGCAAGAGGACAGGGACTATGAACACTGAAGCTTTCTTT

V: TRBV30
D: TRBD1
J: TRBJ1-4
size: .
CDR3: CAWSRTTGQGSANEKLFF
DNA: TGTGCCTGGAGCCGTACGACGGGACAGGGGAGCGCTAATGAAAAACTGTTTTTT

V: TRBV27
D: .
J: TRBJ1-5
size: .
CDR3: CASSLRSQNQPQHF
DNA: TGTGCCAGCAGCCTTAGGAGCCAAAATCAGCCCCAGCATTTT

V: TRBV2
D: TRBD1
J: TRBJ1-5
size: .
CDR3: CASSEQGGGNQPQHF
DNA: TGTGCCAGCAGTGAACAGGGGGGTGGCAATCAGCCCCAGCATTTT

V: TRBV5-4
D: .
J: TRBJ1-2
size: once
CDR3: CASGRGDPLGGYTF
DNA: TGTGCCAGCGGCCGGGGGGATCCCTTAGGTGGCTACACCTTC

V: TRBV7-7
D: TRBD2
J: TRBJ2-5
size: .
CDR3: CASSLSGGGAKETQYF
DNA: TGTGCTAGCAGCTTATCTGGCGGGGGGGCTAAAGAGACCCAGTACTTC

V: TRBV6-1
D: .
J: TRBJ1-5
size: .
CDR3: CASSEDSRQPQHF
DNA: TGTGCCAGCAGTGAAGACAGTCGTCAGCCCCAGCATTTT

V: TRBV13
D: TRBD1
J: TRBJ2-3
size: .
CDR3: CASSTGTGDTQYF
DNA: TGTGCCAGCAGCACCGGGACAGGGGATACGCAGTATTTT

V: TRBV5-8
D: TRBD1
J: TRBJ1-1
size: .
CDR3: CASSLQGRTEAFF
DNA: TGTGCCAGCAGCTTACAGGGGAGGACTGAAGCTTTCTTT

V: TRBV5-6
D: TRBD1
J: TRBJ1-3
size: many
CDR3: CASSSFETGNTIYF
DNA: TGTGCCAGCAGCTCTTTCGAGACAGGGAACACCATATATTTT

V: TRBV19
D: TRBD1
J: TRBJ2-7
size: few
CDR3: CASSATGAPSYEQYF
DNA: TGTGCCAGTAGTGCTACAGGGGCCCCCTCCTACGAGCAGTACTTC

V: TRBV5-6
D: TRBD2
J: TRBJ2-2
size: few
CDR3: CASSLSLAGHTGELFF
DNA: TGTGCCAGCAGCTTGAGCCTAGCGGGACACACCGGGGAGCTGTTTTTT

V: TRBV18
D: TRBD1
J: TRBJ1-3
size: .
CDR3: CASSPGTGSGNTIYF
DNA: TGTGCCAGCTCACCAGGGACAGGCTCTGGAAACACCATATATTTT

V: TRBV5-6
D: .
J: TRBJ2-7
size: .
CDR3: CASSPTGMGEQYF
DNA: TGTGCCAGCAGCCCCACAGGGATGGGCGAGCAGTACTTC

V: TRBV5-1
D: TRBD1
J: TRBJ1-1
size: .
CDR3: CASSLTLTGVQEAFF
DNA: TGCGCCAGCAGCTTGACTCTTACAGGGGTCCAAGAAGCTTTCTTT

V: TRBV27
D: TRBD1
J: TRBJ2-3
size: few
CDR3: CASSLGQGTDTQYF
DNA: TGTGCCAGCAGTTTAGGACAGGGCACAGATACGCAGTATTTT

V: TRBV9
D: .
J: TRBJ1-2
size: .
CDR3: CASSTDSNYGYTF
DNA: TGTGCCAGCAGCACGGACAGTAACTATGGCTACACCTTC

V: TRBV7-8
D: TRBD1
J: TRBJ2-7
size: .
CDR3: CASITPGQSYEQYF
DNA: TGTGCCAGCATCACTCCGGGACAGTCCTACGAGCAGTACTTC

V: TRBV6-5
D: .
J: TRBJ2-7
size: .
CDR3: CASSSSFEQYF
DNA: TGTGCCAGCAGTTCGTCCTTCGAGCAGTACTTC

V: TRBV27
D: .
J: TRBJ2-2
size: .
CDR3: CASTSRGTGELFF
DNA: TGTGCCAGCACCAGCAGGGGAACCGGGGAGCTGTTTTTT

V: TRBV4-1
D: .
J: TRBJ2-3
size: .
CDR3: CASSQGPDSDTQYF
DNA: TGCGCCAGCAGCCAGGGGCCAGATTCAGATACGCAGTATTTT

V: TRBV30
D: .
J: TRBJ1-3
size: .
CDR3: CAWSVQRRGAGNTIYF
DNA: TGTGCCTGGAGTGTACAGCGGCGGGGCGCTGGAAACACCATATATTTT

V: TRBV15
D: .
J: TRBJ1-1
size: few
CDR3: CATSRPEGSEAFF
DNA: TGTGCCACCAGCAGGCCTGAGGGCTCTGAAGCTTTCTTT

V: TRBV4-3
D: .
J: TRBJ1-1
size: .
CDR3: CASSQGARQGGTEAFF
DNA: TGCGCCAGCAGCCAAGGGGCCCGGCAGGGCGGCACTGAAGCTTTCTTT

V: TRBV7-8
D: TRBD1
J: TRBJ2-7
size: .
CDR3: CASSPGTGREQYF
DNA: TGTGCCAGCAGCCCAGGGACAGGTCGTGAGCAGTACTTC

V: TRBV30
D: .
J: TRBJ2-5
size: once
CDR3: CAWSARLPETQYF
DNA: TGTGCCTGGAGTGCGAGACTACCGGAGACCCAGTACTTC

V: TRBV4-3
D: TRBD2
J: TRBJ2-1
size: .
CDR3: CASSQEIGTNPLNEQFF
DNA: TGCGCCAGCAGCCAAGAAATCGGGACTAACCCTTTAAATGAGCAGTTCTTC

V: TRBV5-1
D: TRBD2
J: TRBJ2-7
size: .
CDR3: CASSSGEGAYEQYF
DNA: TGCGCCAGCAGCTCCGGGGAGGGAGCCTACGAGCAGTACTTC

V: TRBV7-7
D: TRBD2
J: TRBJ2-3
size: .
CDR3: CRVSEKARLAGDTQYF
DNA: TGTAGGGTATCCGAGAAAGCAAGACTAGCGGGTGATACGCAGTATTTT

V: TRBV21-1
D: .
J: TRBJ2-7
size: .
CDR3: CASSGTGVVYEQYF
DNA: TGTGCCAGCAGCGGGACAGGGGTAGTCTACGAGCAGTACTTC